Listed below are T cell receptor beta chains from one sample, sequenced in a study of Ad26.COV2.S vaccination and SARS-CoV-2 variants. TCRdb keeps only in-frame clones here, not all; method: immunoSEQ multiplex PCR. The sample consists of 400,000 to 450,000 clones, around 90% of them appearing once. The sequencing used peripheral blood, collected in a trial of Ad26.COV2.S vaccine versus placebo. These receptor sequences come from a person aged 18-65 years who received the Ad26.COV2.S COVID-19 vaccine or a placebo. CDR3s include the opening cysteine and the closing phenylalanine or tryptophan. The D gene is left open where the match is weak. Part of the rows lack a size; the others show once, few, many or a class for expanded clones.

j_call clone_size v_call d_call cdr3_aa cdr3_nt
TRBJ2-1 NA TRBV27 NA CASTPAGLYNEQFF TGTGCCAGCACCCCGGCGGGGCTTTACAATGAGCAGTTCTTC
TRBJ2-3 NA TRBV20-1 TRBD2 CSASPLAGVTDTQYF TGCAGTGCTAGTCCCCTAGCGGGAGTAACAGATACGCAGTATTTT
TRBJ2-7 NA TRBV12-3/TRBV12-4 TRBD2 CASTWGGSYEQYF TGTGCCAGCACCTGGGGGGGGTCCTACGAGCAGTACTTC
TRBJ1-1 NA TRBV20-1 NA CSASFDTEAFF TGCAGTGCTAGTTTCGATACTGAAGCTTTCTTT
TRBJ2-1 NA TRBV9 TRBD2 CASSVMWEGRMNEQFF TGTGCCAGCAGCGTAATGTGGGAGGGCCGTATGAATGAGCAGTTCTTC
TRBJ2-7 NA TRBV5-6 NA CASSTPSESSSYEQYF TGTGCCAGCAGCACGCCTTCAGAATCCTCCTCCTACGAGCAGTACTTC
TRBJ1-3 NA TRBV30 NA CAWSVLVRAGNTIYF TGTGCCTGGAGTGTACTGGTCAGGGCGGGAAACACCATATATTTT
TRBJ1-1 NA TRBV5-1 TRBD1 CASSFDRDTEAFF TGCGCCAGCAGCTTCGACAGGGACACTGAAGCTTTCTTT
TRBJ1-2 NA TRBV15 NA CATSRHTGTDYGYTF TGTGCCACCAGCAGACACACCGGGACGGACTATGGCTACACCTTC
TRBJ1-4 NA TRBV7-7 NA CASSSFGPEAGEKLFF TGTGCCAGCAGCTCATTCGGTCCGGAAGCGGGTGAAAAACTGTTTTTT
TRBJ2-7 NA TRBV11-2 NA CASSPSGYEQYF TGTGCCAGCAGCCCAAGTGGGTACGAGCAGTACTTC
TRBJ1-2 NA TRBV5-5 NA CASSLAGGSYGYTF TGTGCCAGCAGCTTGGCGGGGGGTAGCTATGGCTACACCTTC
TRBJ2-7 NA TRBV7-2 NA CASSFSRDRSYEQYF TGTGCCAGCAGCTTTTCTCGAGACAGGTCCTACGAGCAGTACTTC
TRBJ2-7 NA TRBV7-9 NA CASSLTGYEQYF TGTGCCAGCAGCTTAACGGGATACGAGCAGTACTTC
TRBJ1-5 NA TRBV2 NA CASRVEGNQPQHF TGTGCCAGCAGGGTTGAGGGCAATCAGCCCCAGCATTTT
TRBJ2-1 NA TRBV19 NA CASTSRGPYNEQFF TGTGCCAGTACATCTCGGGGCCCCTACAATGAGCAGTTCTTC
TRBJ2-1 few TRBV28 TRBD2 CASSNDHLRLASDNEQFF TGTGCCAGCAGTAATGACCACCTACGACTAGCATCGGACAATGAGCAGTTCTTC
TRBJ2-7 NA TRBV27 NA CASSAGHSYEQYF TGTGCCAGCAGTGCGGGACACTCCTACGAGCAGTACTTC
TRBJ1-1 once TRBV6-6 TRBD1 CASSYLGQGASAFF TGTGCCAGCAGTTACCTGGGACAGGGGGCAAGTGCTTTCTTT
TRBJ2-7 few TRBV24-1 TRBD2 CATSDMGLAGGKQYF TGTGCCACCAGTGATATGGGACTAGCGGGAGGGAAGCAGTACTTC
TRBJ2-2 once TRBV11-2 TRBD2 CASSDSERLAGGRSGELFF TGTGCCAGCAGCGACTCAGAGCGACTAGCGGGAGGTCGAAGCGGGGAGCTGTTTTTT
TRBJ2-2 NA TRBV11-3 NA CASSLPTTGELFF TGTGCCAGCAGCTTACCCACTACCGGGGAGCTGTTTTTT
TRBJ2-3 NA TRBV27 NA CASSLLGAPHTQYF TGTGCCAGCAGTTTATTAGGAGCTCCCCATACGCAGTATTTT
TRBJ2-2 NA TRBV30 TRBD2 CAWTSSGFGAGELFF TGTGCCTGGACCTCTAGCGGGTTTGGGGCCGGGGAGCTGTTTTTT
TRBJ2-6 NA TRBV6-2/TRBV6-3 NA CASSYDHSGANVLTF TGTGCCAGCAGTTACGACCACTCTGGGGCCAACGTCCTGACTTTC
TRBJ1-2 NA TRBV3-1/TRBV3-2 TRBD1 CASSQDVAGGVNYGYTF TGTGCCAGCAGCCAAGATGTGGCAGGGGGCGTAAACTATGGCTACACCTTC
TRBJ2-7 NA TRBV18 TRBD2 CASSLSSGSPYEQYF TGTGCCAGCTCACTTTCTAGCGGGAGTCCCTACGAGCAGTACTTC